This T cell receptor (beta chain) was identified in a study of T cells in tuberculosis. TCRdb's table, derived via immunoSEQ multiplex PCR, lists solely in-frame clones and lacks some. Of 30,000 to 35,000 clones in the sample, 90% to 95% were seen once. The length of the CDR3 is 14 residues. Trimming shortened V by 0 bases and J by 1 base, and 7 bases separated the two germline ends. CDR1 and CDR2 (germline): SGHRS, YFSETQ. Indicated time point: new active TB diagnosis, blood taken before or within 7 days of starting treatment. Each donor contributed 85,000 to 100,000 T cells on average, unsorted. The TCR originated in an adult with tuberculosis. V gene TRBV5-1 combines with J gene TRBJ1-1, with D unclear. Sample: PBMCs, taken at tuberculosis diagnosis. CDR3 in DNA: TGCGCCAGCAGCTTGGAAGCCACGAACACTGAAGCTTTCTTT. Translating it yields CASSLEATNTEAFF.